Below, 26 T cell receptor beta chains from the same sample are listed, as sequenced in a study of T-cell memory formation after mild COVID-19. TCRdb re-derived calls from the 5' RACE reads in MiXCR, one entry per CDR3 protein. The table has approximately 440,000 distinct CDR3 sequences, around 20% seen once; the top ten hold 8.4%. Sequencing used PBMCs or a T cell subset sorted from them (not recorded which). All receptors come from an adult woman who had mild COVID-19 (a few samples of this study predate the infection). Cell type and time point are not known.

The V call is TRBV7-2, the J call TRBJ2-3, with 9 positions matching TRBD2. The CDR3 runs to 18 residues. J gave up 3 bases and V 5 bases, and 15 bases lay outside the gene matches. Germline V gives CDR1 SGHTA, CDR2 FQGNSA. This chain's CDR3 is CASSPPEGREGWTDTQYF. CDR3 sequence (DNA): TGTGCCAGCAGCCCACCCGAAGGGCGGGAGGGCTGGACAGATACGCAGTATTTT.

This chain uses TRBV24-1 with TRBJ2-7, with D perhaps TRBD2 (5 bases). This CDR3 is built from 12 residues. Trimming removed 8 bases from V and 5 bases from J, with 12 bases in between. Looked up from germline, CDR1 is KGHDR and CDR2 is SFDVKD. The CDR3: CATKGASNEQYF. The CDR3 bases are TGTGCCACCAAGGGAGCGTCTAACGAGCAGTACTTC.

This chain uses TRBV5-1 with TRBJ1-1; D is ambiguous. The CDR3 has 15 amino acids. V was shortened by 4 bases and J by 5 bases, with 18 bases between the two germline ends. Germline CDR1 is SGHRS and CDR2 is YFSETQ. The DNA of the CDR3 is TGCGCCAGCAGCCGTATCGGCGGCGTCGGGACTGAAGCTTTCTTT. As protein: CASSRIGGVGTEAFF.

The V and J genes are TRBV10-3 and TRBJ1-1; possible D gene TRBD1, 6 bases. Between the trimmed V and J ends, which lost 6 bases and 1 base, there was a span of 9 bases. The CDR3 runs to 13 residues. From germline, CDR1 is ENHRY and CDR2 SYGVKD. CDR3 DNA sequence: TGTGCCATCAGCGTACAGGGGAACACTGAAGCTTTCTTT. Its protein product is CAISVQGNTEAFF.

The V gene is TRBV12-3 or TRBV12-4, the J gene TRBJ2-1; maybe TRBD1 (7 bases). Trimming cost V 6 bases and J 9 bases, with 21 bases left between them. The CDR3 is made up of 15 amino acids. The CDR3 DNA sequence: TGTGCCAGCAGCGAGACAGGGCCTGGGGGGTCTGAGCAGTTCTTC. Translated: CASSETGPGGSEQFF.

This chain links TRBV30 with TRBJ2-5; TRBD1 might be the D (5 bases). Germline V gene sequence: CDR1 GTSNPN, CDR2 SVGIG (reference sequence). Between the trimmed V and J ends, which lost 5 bases and 2 bases, there was a span of 15 bases. The CDR3 covers 14 residues. CDR3: CAWGRQFLQETQYF. The CDR3 bases are TGTGCCTGGGGCCGACAGTTTTTACAAGAGACCCAGTACTTC.

The CDR3 DNA reads as TGTGCCAGCAGCCCTCGACAGGGGGGGTTGTACGAGCAGTACTTC. It yields the protein CASSPRQGGLYEQYF. V is TRBV27 and J is TRBJ2-7; 9 positions match TRBD1. This CDR3 has 15 amino acids. Trimming removed 6 bases from V and 4 bases from J; junction bases left unmatched: 10. Per the germline V gene, CDR1 is MNHEY and CDR2 is SMNVEV (reference sequence).

The CDR3 bases are TGCGCCAGCAGCTTGGGGGGGGCGACGGACACTGAAGCTTTCTTT. Its translation: CASSLGGATDTEAFF. The J gene is TRBJ1-1, the V gene TRBV5-1, with D perhaps TRBD1 (6 bases). The CDR3 is 15 amino acids. CDR1 and CDR2 from the germline V gene are SGHRS and YFSETQ. The V end was cut by 0 bases, the J end by 3 bases, with 12 bases between. Based on the CDR3 plus reference TRBV5-1 and TRBJ1-1, the full variable domain is KAGVTQTPRYLIKTRGQQVTLSCSPISGHRSVSWYQQTPGQGLQFLFEYFSETQRNKGNFPGRFSGRQFSNSRSEMNVSTLELGDSALYLCASSLGGATDTEAFFGQGTRLTVV.

This clonotype turned up a few times. V and J are TRBV20-1 and TRBJ1-2, with D perhaps matching TRBD1 (5 bases). V lost 5 bases and J lost 1, with 17 bases in between. There are 15 residues in the CDR3. The germline gives CDR1 DFQATT, CDR2 SNEGSKA (reference sequence). CDR3 protein: CSAPRGGSNNYGYTF. The DNA for the CDR3 is TGCAGTGCTCCCCGGGGGGGGTCCAATAACTATGGCTACACCTTC.

This clonotype was observed at least ten times. The chain employs TRBV29-1 and TRBJ2-1, with D perhaps matching TRBD1 (5 bases). Trimming removed 3 bases at V and 5 bases at J, with 11 bases between. The length of the CDR3 is 13 residues. Germline V CDR1 and CDR2: SQVTM, ANQGSEA. CDR3 amino acids: CSVDGQGNNEQFF. The CDR3 DNA follows: TGCAGCGTTGACGGGCAGGGAAACAATGAGCAGTTCTTC.

The rearrangement links TRBV27 to TRBJ2-7, with 7 positions matching TRBD1. The CDR3 loop spans 14 amino acids. The germline V gene has CDR1 MNHEY and CDR2 SMNVEV (reference sequence). Trimming cost V 4 bases and J 3 bases; bases outside gene matches: 6. The CDR3 DNA sequence: TGTGCCAGCAGTTCGGACAGGAGGAACTACGAGCAGTACTTC. Translated, it gives CASSSDRRNYEQYF.

This sequence joins TRBV20-1 and TRBJ2-7, with D possibly matching TRBD1 (5 bases). The ends were cut back, 5 bases at V and 0 bases at J, with 11 bases in the middle. The CDR3 is made up of 13 amino acids. Germline CDR1 reads DFQATT; CDR2 reads SNEGSKA (reference sequence). CDR3 nucleotide sequence: TGCAGTGCTGTGGGGCGGTTCTCCTACGAGCAGTACTTC. It encodes CSAVGRFSYEQYF.

This clonotype appeared a few times. The rearrangement uses TRBV9 and TRBJ2-2, with D possibly matching TRBD1 (5 bases). The length of the CDR3 is 16 residues. Germline assignment: CDR1 SGDLS and CDR2 YYNGEE. V dropped 5 bases and J dropped 4 bases, with 18 bases sitting between them. In DNA, the CDR3 is TGTGCCAGCAGTGATAGTACCGACAGCCGCACCGGGGAGCTGTTTTTT. Protein sequence: CASSDSTDSRTGELFF.

As to this clonotype: The junction differs from germline at one of its ends, possibly a read error. The chain has TRBV14 and TRBJ2-1, with 7 nucleotides matching TRBD2. The CDR3 spans 15 residues. Germline V gene data show CDR1 as SGHDN and CDR2 as FVKESK. The CDR3 reads CASSQMPGGNNEQFF. The CDR3 DNA sequence: TGTGCCAGCAGCCAGATGCCGGGAGGAAACAACGAGCAGTTCTTC. Based on the CDR3 plus reference TRBV14 and TRBJ2-1, the full variable domain is EAGVTQFPSHSVIEKGQTVTLRCDPISGHDNLYWYRRVMGKEIKFLLHFVKESKQDESGMPNNRFLAERTGGTYSTLKVQPAELEDSGVYFCASSQMPGGNNEQFFGPGTRLTVL.

This clonotype has more than one count but fewer than ten. The J gene is TRBJ2-5, the V gene TRBV27; D call uncertain. The CDR3 consists of 17 residues. Per the germline V gene, CDR1 is MNHEY and CDR2 is SMNVEV (reference sequence). With 6 bases removed from V and 5 bases from J, the gap between germline ends came to 25 bases. The CDR3 DNA follows: TGTGCCAGCAGCCCTCCTTGGGCGTTCCCCGCCAGGGAGACCCAGTACTTC. Translated: CASSPPWAFPARETQYF.

This clonotype was observed a few times. The genes are TRBV27 and TRBJ1-6; 9 nucleotides line up with TRBD1. The germline gives CDR1 MNHEY, CDR2 SMNVEV (reference sequence). CDR3 length: 15 residues. With V trimmed by 5 bases and J by 10 bases, 9 bases remained unmatched. The CDR3 nucleotides are TGTGCCAGCAGTCTAGGGGGGACAGGGACCTCACCCCTCCACTTT. This codes for CASSLGGTGTSPLHF.

The rearrangement links TRBV12-5 to TRBJ2-1; D gene uncertain. CDR1 is LGHNT, CDR2 FRNRAP, per germline. This CDR3 region has 16 residues. The germline V and J ends were trimmed by 3 bases and 4 bases, with 16 bases remaining between them. This CDR3 is CASGLGRTLLYNEQFF. The CDR3 region has the DNA TGTGCTAGTGGTTTAGGCAGGACCTTACTTTACAATGAGCAGTTCTTC.

The sample holds a few counts of this clonotype. V and J are TRBV4-2 and TRBJ1-1; maybe TRBD1 (6 bases). The CDR3 totals 15 residues. With 2 bases removed from V and 2 bases from J, the gap between germline ends came to 12 bases. Germline values: CDR1 LGHNA, CDR2 YNFKEQ. CDR3 bases: TGTGCCAGCAGCCAATTGTTGGACAGAAACACTGAAGCTTTCTTT. It encodes CASSQLLDRNTEAFF.

This clonotype has just a few counts. The V and J genes are TRBV6-2 or TRBV6-3 and TRBJ2-7; D is undetermined. This CDR3 spans 15 amino acids. Trimming pared 7 bases from V and 3 bases from J, leaving 19 bases between. Per germline, CDR1 MNHEY and CDR2 SVGEGT. The CDR3: CASTRAARIYYEQYF. The DNA for the CDR3 is TGTGCCAGCACCCGGGCGGCTAGGATCTACTACGAGCAGTACTTC.

The chain links TRBV12-3 or TRBV12-4 to TRBJ2-3; D call uncertain. Deletions cut 5 bases from V and 7 bases from J, with 10 bases between. The CDR3 is 12 residues long. The CDR3 DNA follows: TGTGCCAGCAGTATGGGTGACCATACGCAGTATTTT. Translating it yields CASSMGDHTQYF.

The chain employs TRBV6-1 and TRBJ1-1; a weak D match, TRBD1 (6 bases). Germline V gives CDR1 MNHNS, CDR2 SASEGT. There are 15 residues in the CDR3. V lost 6 bases and J 0 bases, leaving 14 bases between the germline ends. CDR3: CASRGGRSMNTEAFF. The DNA of the CDR3 is TGTGCCAGCAGGGGGGGGCGATCCATGAACACTGAAGCTTTCTTT.

This sequence joins TRBV7-6 and TRBJ1-6; unclear D gene. The V and J ends lost 0 bases and 10 bases respectively, with 7 bases between them. Looked up from germline, CDR1 is SGHVS and CDR2 is FNYEAQ. The CDR3 sequence is 13 residues long. In nucleotides, the CDR3 is TGTGCCAGCAGCTTAGCGCAGGAGTCACCCCTCCACTTT. This encodes CASSLAQESPLHF.

This chain's CDR3 is CASSEALSTDTQYF. In DNA, the CDR3 is TGTGCCAGCAGTGAGGCGCTGAGCACAGATACGCAGTATTTT. The chain combines TRBV5-4 with TRBJ2-3; D is undetermined. The CDR3 runs to 14 residues. Germline V gene sequence: CDR1 SGHNT, CDR2 YYREEE (reference sequence). Between the trimmed V and J ends, which lost 5 bases and 0 bases, there was a span of 10 bases.

In this sample, this clonotype turned up a few times. The chain has TRBV12-3 or TRBV12-4 and TRBJ2-3, with D maybe TRBD1 (6 bases). This CDR3 spans 16 amino acids. V lost 0 bases, J lost 4 bases, and 14 bases lay in between. DNA for the CDR3: TGTGCCAGCAGTTTAGCGGGGTCTGGGGGCTCAGATACGCAGTATTTT. Amino acids: CASSLAGSGGSDTQYF.

This chain links TRBV24-1 with TRBJ1-2, with 8 nucleotides matching TRBD1. Germline V gene lookup returns CDR1 KGHDR and CDR2 SFDVKD. With 5 bases clipped from V and 2 bases from J, the junction kept 3 bases outside the gene matches. The CDR3 has 14 amino acids. This CDR3 is CATSATGGNYGYTF. The DNA for the CDR3 is TGTGCCACCAGTGCCACAGGGGGGAACTATGGCTACACCTTC.

This clonotype was counted ten times or more. V gene TRBV11-2 combines with J gene TRBJ2-5, with no clear D. Between the trimmed V and J ends, which lost 5 bases and 5 bases, there was a span of 3 bases. Germline-derived CDR1 and CDR2 are SGHAT and FQNNGV. The CDR3 consists of 10 residues. The chain's CDR3 is CASSRETQYF. The CDR3 bases are TGTGCCAGCAGCCGGGAGACCCAGTACTTC.